The present T cell receptor (beta chain) was sequenced within a study of blood T cells in healthy people across ages. Study-level results: Measured against age, TCR beta diversity per million T cells decreased in a roughly linear manner.

This clonotype was found a few times. Its antigen is still unknown. A J-beta primer mix and a sample-barcoded 5' primer were used in a second PCR of roughly 6 to 11 cycles. TCRdb itself ran the 5' RACE reads through MiXCR, one entry per CDR3 protein. Found here are approximately 730,000 distinct CDR3 sequences, roughly 53% of them singletons; the top ten hold approximately 40%. This CDR3 is built from 16 residues. With V trimmed by 5 bases and J by 4 bases, 11 bases remained unmatched. Germline V gene sequence: CDR1 SGHVS, CDR2 FNYEAQ. This receptor was obtained from an elderly man in good health. J is TRBJ2-3 and V is TRBV7-6; 8 bases align to TRBD2. The sequencing sample was made of blood. The CDR3 loop is CASSANTAGVPDTQYF. CDR3 DNA sequence: TGTGCCAGCAGCGCCAATACAGCGGGAGTTCCAGATACGCAGTATTTT.